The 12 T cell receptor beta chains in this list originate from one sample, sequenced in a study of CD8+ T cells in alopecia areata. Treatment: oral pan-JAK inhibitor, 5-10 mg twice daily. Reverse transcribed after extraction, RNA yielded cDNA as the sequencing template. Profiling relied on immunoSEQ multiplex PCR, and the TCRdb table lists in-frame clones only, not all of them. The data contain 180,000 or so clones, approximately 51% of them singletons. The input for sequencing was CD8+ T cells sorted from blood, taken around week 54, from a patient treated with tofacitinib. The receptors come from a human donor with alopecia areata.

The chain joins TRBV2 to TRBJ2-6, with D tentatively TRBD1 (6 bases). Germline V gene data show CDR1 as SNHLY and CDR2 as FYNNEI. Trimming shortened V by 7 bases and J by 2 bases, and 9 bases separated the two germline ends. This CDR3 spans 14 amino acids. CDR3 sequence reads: CASINRAGANVLTF. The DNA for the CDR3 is TGTGCCAGCATAAACAGGGCTGGGGCCAACGTCCTGACTTTC.

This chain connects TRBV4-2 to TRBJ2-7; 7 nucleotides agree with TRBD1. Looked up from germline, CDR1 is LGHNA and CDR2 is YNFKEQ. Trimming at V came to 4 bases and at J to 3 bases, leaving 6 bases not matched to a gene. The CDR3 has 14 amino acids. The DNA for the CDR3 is TGTGCCAGCAGCCCGGACAGGAGGAACTACGAGCAGTACTTC. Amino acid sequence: CASSPDRRNYEQYF.

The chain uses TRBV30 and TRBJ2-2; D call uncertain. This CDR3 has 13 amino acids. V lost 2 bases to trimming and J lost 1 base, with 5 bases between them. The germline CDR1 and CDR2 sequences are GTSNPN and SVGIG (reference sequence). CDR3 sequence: CAWSLLNTGELFF. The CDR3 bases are TGTGCCTGGAGTTTATTGAACACCGGGGAGCTGTTTTTT. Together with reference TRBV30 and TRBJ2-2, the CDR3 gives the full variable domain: SQTIHQWPATLVQPVGSPLSLECTVEGTSNPNLYWYRQAAGRGLQLLFYSVGIGQISSEVPQNLSASRPQDRQFILSSKKLLLSDSGFYLCAWSLLNTGELFFGEGSRLTVL.

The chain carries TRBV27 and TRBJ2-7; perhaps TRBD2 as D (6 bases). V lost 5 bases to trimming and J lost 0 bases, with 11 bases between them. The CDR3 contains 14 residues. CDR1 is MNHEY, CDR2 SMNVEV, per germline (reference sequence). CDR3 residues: CASSIRDSSYEQYF. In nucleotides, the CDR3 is TGTGCCAGCAGTATCAGGGACTCCTCCTACGAGCAGTACTTC.

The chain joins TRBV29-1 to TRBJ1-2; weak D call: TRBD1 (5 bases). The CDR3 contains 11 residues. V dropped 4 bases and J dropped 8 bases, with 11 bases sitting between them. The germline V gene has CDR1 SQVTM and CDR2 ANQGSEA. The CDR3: CSVVAGVGYTF. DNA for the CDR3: TGCAGCGTTGTGGCGGGGGTGGGCTACACCTTC.

The CDR3 region has the DNA TGTGCCAGCAGCCCACGCCGTGAGCAGTTCTTC. Its protein product is CASSPRREQFF. The chain joins TRBV7-9 to TRBJ2-1, with D hard to call. CDR1 and CDR2 from the germline V gene are SEHNR and FQNEAQ (reference sequence). The CDR3 loop spans 11 amino acids. V was cut by 5 bases and J by 9 bases, with 8 bases left in between.

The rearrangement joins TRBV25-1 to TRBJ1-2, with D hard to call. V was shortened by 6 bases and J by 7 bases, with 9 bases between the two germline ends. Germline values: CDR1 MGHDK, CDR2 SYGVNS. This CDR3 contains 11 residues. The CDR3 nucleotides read TGTGCCAGCAGAGGAAGTGGTGGCTACACCTTC. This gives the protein CASRGSGGYTF.

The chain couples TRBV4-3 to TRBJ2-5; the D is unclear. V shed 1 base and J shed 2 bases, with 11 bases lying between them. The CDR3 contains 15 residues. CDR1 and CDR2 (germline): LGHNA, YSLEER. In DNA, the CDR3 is TGCGCCAGCAGCCAAGGCACCGGAGCTCAAGAGACCCAGTACTTC. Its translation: CASSQGTGAQETQYF.

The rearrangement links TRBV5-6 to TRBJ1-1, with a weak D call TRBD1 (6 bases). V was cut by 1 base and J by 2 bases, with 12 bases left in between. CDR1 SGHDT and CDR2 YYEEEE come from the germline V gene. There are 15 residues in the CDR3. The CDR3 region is CASSLMAGTNTEAFF. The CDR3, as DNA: TGTGCCAGCAGCTTGATGGCAGGGACAAACACTGAAGCTTTCTTT. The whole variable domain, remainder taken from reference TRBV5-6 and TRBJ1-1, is DAGVTQSPTHLIKTRGQQVTLRCSPKSGHDTVSWYQQALGQGPQFIFQYYEEEERQRGNFPDRFSGHQFPNYSSELNVNALLLGDSALYLCASSLMAGTNTEAFFGQGTRLTVV.

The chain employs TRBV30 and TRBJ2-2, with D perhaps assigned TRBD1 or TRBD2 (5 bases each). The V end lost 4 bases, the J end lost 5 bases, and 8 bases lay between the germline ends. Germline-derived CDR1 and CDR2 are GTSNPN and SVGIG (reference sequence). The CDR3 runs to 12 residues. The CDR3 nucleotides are TGTGCCTGGATGGGGGTTACCGGGGAGCTGTTTTTT. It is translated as CAWMGVTGELFF. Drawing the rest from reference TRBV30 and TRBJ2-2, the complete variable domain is SQTIHQWPATLVQPVGSPLSLECTVEGTSNPNLYWYRQAAGRGLQLLFYSVGIGQISSEVPQNLSASRPQDRQFILSSKKLLLSDSGFYLCAWMGVTGELFFGEGSRLTVL.

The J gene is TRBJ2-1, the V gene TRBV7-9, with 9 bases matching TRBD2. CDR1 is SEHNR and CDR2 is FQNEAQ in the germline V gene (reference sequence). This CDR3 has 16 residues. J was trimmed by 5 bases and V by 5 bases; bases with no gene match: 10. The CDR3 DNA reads TGTGCCAGCAGCCCTCCCCTAGCGGGGATTCACAATGAGCAGTTCTTC. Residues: CASSPPLAGIHNEQFF.

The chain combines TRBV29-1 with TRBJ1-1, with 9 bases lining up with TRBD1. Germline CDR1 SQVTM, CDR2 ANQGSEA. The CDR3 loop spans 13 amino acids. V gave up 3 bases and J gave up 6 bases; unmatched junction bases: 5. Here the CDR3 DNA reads TGCAGCGTTGACGGGGACAGGGCCCCTGAAGCTTTCTTT. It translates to CSVDGDRAPEAFF.